Below, one T cell receptor (beta chain) is given with its context. The antigen is not known. All donors comprised healthy Caucasians. This specimen belongs to a study of identical twins. Broader study findings: Weaker excess twin sharing was seen among beta out-of-frame sequences. Invariant T cells like MAIT and iNKT could partly confound the zero-insertion analyses. Memory repertoires lacked the insertion deficit that abundant cord blood beta clonotypes showed.

The CDR3 totals 16 residues. J lost 0 bases, V lost 3 bases, and 5 bases had no gene match. Germline V gene sequence: CDR1 SGHRS, CDR2 YFSETQ. TCRdb independently ran MiXCR on the 5' RACE reads; one entry per CDR3 protein. The repertoire has about 530,000 distinct CDR3 sequences, approximately 14% of them found once; the top ten carry nearly 0.45%. These data were likewise used in another study, on yellow fever vaccine responses in identical twins.

This clonotype was obtained from a woman between 18 and 30 years old in good health. Sequencing was performed on CD4+ T cells sorted from blood. The rearrangement joins TRBV5-1 to TRBJ2-1, with 8 bases aligning to TRBD2. In DNA, the CDR3 is TGCGCCAGCAGCTGGGGACTAGATAGCTCCTACAATGAGCAGTTCTTC. Protein product: CASSWGLDSSYNEQFF.